The clone carrying this T cell receptor beta chain was detected a few times. Its antigen remains unknown. What was sequenced were expressed TCRB transcripts, since all of the isolated RNA had been reverse transcribed. Measured with immunoSEQ multiplex PCR; TCRdb has only the in-frame clones, and not every one. The sample consists of about 160,000 clones, roughly 10% of them appearing once. The entry originates in a study of beta chain features in type 1 diabetes. The wider study: The patient and healthy donor groups were comparable for age, gender and cell yields. Study-wide results and caveats: In every one of the four CD4+ subsets, TCRB CDR3s were moderately but significantly shorter in Type 1 diabetes patients. At VDJ recombination sites, type 1 diabetes patients had fewer insertions and more deleted nucleotides.

With V trimmed by 3 bases and J by 13 bases, 3 bases remained unmatched. CDR1 and CDR2 from the germline V gene are SEHNR and FQNEAQ (reference sequence). The CDR3 contains 12 residues. Via the markers CD45RO/CCR7/CD25/CD127/CD95/CD27, stem cell-like memory, regulatory, central memory and naive CD4+ cells were sorted. The sequence was obtained from a woman under 40 with type 1 diabetes. The sequenced material came from central memory CD4+ T cells from blood. The chain uses TRBV7-9 and TRBJ1-4, with 9 bases aligning to TRBD1. The CDR3 loop is CASSFADRGLFF. The CDR3 DNA reads as TGTGCCAGCAGCTTTGCGGACAGGGGACTGTTTTTT. Full variable domain (rest looked up from reference TRBV7-9 and TRBJ1-4): DTGVSQNPRHKITKRGQNVTFRCDPISEHNRLYWYRQTLGQGPEFLTYFQNEAQLEKSRLLSDRFSAERPKGSFSTLEIQRTEQGDSAMYLCASSFADRGLFFGSGTQLSVL.